The clone carrying this TCR beta chain has just a few counts. Here immunoSEQ multiplex PCR was the method, and the copy in TCRdb shows in-frame clones only, minus some. The sample consists of about 79,000 clones, 65% to 85% of them appearing once. This sample is part of a study of PD-1 blockade in mismatch repair-deficient tumors. PCR or immunohistochemistry showed mismatch repair deficiency in every enrolled patient. The TCR-sequenced patients were a few responders to pembrolizumab. The clonotype was recovered from an adult with mismatch repair-deficient cancer. The material sequenced was peripheral blood, taken 44 weeks after starting pembrolizumab.

The CDR3 DNA reads as TGTGCCAGCAGTGTGGTGGGAGGGGGATACGAGCAGTACTTC. Protein sequence: CASSVVGGGYEQYF. The J gene is TRBJ2-7, the V gene TRBV2; TRBD2 might be the D (7 bases). Germline-derived CDR1 and CDR2 are SNHLY and FYNNEI. Trimming took off 4 bases at V and 4 bases at J, with 14 bases between the two ends. The CDR3 is 14 residues long.